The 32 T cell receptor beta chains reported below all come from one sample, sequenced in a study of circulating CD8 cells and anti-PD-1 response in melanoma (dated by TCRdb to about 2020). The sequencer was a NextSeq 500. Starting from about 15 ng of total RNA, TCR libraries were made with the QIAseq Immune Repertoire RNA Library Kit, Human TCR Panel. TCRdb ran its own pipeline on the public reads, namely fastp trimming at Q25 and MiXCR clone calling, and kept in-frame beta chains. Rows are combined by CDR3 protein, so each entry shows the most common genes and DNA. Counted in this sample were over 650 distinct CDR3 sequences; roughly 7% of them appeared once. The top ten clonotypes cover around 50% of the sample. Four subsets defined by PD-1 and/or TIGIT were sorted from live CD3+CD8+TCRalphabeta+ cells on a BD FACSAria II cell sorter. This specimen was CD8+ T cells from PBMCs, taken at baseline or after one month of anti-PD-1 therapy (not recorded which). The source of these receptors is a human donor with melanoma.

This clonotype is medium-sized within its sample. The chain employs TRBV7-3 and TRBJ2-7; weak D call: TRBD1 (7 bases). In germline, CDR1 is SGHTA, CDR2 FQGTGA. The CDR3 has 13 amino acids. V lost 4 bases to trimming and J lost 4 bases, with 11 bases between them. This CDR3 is CASSWAGGYEQYF. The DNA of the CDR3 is TGTGCCAGCAGCTGGGCAGGGGGGTACGAGCAGTACTTC.

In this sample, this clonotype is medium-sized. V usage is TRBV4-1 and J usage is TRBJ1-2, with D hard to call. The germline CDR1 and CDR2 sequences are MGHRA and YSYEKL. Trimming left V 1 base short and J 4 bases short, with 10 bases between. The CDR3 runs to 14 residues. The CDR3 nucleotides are TGCGCCAGCAGCCAAGGTCTTGGTGGCTATGGCTACACCTTC. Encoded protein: CASSQGLGGYGYTF.

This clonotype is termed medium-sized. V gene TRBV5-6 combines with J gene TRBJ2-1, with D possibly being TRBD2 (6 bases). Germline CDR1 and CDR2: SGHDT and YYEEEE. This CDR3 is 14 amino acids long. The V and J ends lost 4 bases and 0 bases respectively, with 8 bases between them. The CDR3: CASSRGSSYNEQFF. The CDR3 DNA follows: TGTGCCAGCAGCCGGGGGAGCTCCTACAATGAGCAGTTCTTC.

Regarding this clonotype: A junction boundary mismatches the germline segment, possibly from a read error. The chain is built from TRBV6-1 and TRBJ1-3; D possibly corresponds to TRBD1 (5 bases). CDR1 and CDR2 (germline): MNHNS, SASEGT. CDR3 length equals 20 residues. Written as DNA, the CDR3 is TGTGCCAGCAGTGAACATCCGCTTAGCAGGGCCCTTCTCGACGGAAACACCATACATTTT. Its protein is CASSEHPLSRALLDGNTIHF.

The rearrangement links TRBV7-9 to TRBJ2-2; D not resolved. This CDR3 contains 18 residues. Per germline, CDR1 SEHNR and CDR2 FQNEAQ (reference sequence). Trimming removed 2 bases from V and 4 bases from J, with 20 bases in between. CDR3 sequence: CASSLSDRVKVRTGELFF. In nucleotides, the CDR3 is TGTGCCAGCAGCTTATCGGATAGGGTGAAAGTTCGCACCGGGGAGCTGTTTTTT. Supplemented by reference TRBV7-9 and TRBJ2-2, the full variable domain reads DTGVSQNPRHKITKRGQNVTFRCDPISEHNRLYWYRQTLGQGPEFLTYFQNEAQLEKSRLLSDRFSAERPKGSFSTLEIQRTEQGDSAMYLCASSLSDRVKVRTGELFFGEGSRLTVL.

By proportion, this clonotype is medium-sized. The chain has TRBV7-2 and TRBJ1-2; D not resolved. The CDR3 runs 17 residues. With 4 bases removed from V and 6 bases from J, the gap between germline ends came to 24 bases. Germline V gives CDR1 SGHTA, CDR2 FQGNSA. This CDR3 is CASSSRSGGLSINGYTF. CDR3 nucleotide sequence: TGTGCCAGCAGCTCCAGGTCAGGCGGACTTTCTATCAATGGCTACACCTTC. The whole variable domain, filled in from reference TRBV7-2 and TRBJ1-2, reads GAGVSQSPSNKVTEKGKDVELRCDPISGHTALYWYRQSLGQGLEFLIYFQGNSAPDKSGLPSDRFSAERTGGSVSTLTIQRTQQEDSAVYLCASSSRSGGLSINGYTFGSGTRLTVV.

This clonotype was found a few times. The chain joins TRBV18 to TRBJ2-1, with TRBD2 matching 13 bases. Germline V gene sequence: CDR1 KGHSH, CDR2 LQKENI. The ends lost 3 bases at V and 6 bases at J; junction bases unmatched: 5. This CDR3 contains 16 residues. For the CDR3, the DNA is TGTGCCAGCTCACCGGAACTAGCGGGAGGGGTCAATGAGCAGTTCTTC. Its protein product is CASSPELAGGVNEQFF.

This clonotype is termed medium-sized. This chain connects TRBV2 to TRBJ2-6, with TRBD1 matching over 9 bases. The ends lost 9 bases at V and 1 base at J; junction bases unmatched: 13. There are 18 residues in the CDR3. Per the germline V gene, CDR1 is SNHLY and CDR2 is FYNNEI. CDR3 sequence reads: CARGLPGQGMSGANVLTF. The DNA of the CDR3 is TGTGCCAGGGGACTACCGGGACAGGGAATGTCTGGGGCCAACGTCCTGACTTTC.

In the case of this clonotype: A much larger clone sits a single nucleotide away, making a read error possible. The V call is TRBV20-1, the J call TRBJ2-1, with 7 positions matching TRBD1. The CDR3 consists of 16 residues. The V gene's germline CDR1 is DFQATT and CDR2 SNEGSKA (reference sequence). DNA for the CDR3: TGCGGTGCTAGTTGGATCCGACAGGGTGCCGGGAATGAGCAGTTCTTC. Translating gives CGASWIRQGAGNEQFF.

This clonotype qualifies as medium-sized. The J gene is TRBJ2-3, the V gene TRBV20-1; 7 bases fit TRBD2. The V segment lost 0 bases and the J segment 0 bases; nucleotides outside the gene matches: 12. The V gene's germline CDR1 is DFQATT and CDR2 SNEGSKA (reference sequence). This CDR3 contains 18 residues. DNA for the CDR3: TGCAGTGCTAGAGATAGTTGGGGGGGTCGCCTTAGCACAGATACGCAGTATTTT. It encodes CSARDSWGGRLSTDTQYF.

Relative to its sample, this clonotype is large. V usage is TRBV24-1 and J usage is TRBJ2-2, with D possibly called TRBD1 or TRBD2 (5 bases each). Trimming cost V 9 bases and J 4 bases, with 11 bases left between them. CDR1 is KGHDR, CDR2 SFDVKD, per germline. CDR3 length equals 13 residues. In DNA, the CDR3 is TGTGCCACCGGGGACCCCGCCACCGGGGAGCTGTTTTTT. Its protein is CATGDPATGELFF.

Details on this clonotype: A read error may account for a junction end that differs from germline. The CDR3 DNA reads TGTGCCAGCAGTGAGAGGGACAGGGGTAGCTACAATGGGCAGTTCTTC. It yields the protein CASSERDRGSYNGQFF. The chain has TRBV6-1 and TRBJ2-1; the match to TRBD1 covers 10 bases. Germline CDR1 MNHNS, CDR2 SASEGT. The length of the CDR3 is 16 residues.

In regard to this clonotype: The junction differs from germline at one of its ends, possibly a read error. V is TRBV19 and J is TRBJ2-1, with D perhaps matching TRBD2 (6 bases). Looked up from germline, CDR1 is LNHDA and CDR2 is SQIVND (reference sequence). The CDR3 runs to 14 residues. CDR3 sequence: CASSISGGYKEQFF. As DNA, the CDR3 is TGTGCCAGTAGCATTTCAGGAGGGTACAAGGAGCAGTTCTTC.

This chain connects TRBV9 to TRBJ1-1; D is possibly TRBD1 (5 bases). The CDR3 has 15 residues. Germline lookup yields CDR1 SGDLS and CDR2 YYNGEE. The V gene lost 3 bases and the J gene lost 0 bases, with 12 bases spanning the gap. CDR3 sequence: CASSDAGSVNTEAFF. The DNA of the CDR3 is TGTGCCAGCAGCGATGCAGGGAGTGTGAACACTGAAGCTTTCTTT.

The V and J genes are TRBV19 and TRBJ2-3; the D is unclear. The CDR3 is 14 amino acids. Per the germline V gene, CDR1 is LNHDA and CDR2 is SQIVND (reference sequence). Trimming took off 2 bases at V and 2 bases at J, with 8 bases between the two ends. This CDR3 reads CASSIWGFTDTQYF. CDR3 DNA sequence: TGTGCCAGTAGTATATGGGGTTTCACAGATACGCAGTATTTT.

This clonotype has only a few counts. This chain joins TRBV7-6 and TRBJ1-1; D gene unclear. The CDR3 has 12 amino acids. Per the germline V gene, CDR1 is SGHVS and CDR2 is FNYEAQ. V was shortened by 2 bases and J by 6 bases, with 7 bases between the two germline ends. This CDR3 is CASSLQGSEAFF. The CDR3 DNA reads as TGTGCCAGCAGCTTACAAGGCTCTGAAGCTTTCTTT. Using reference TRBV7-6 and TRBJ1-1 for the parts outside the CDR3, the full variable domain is GAGVSQSPRYKVTKRGQDVALRCDPISGHVSLYWYRQALGQGPEFLTYFNYEAQQDKSGLPNDRFSAERPEGSISTLTIQRTEQRDSAMYRCASSLQGSEAFFGQGTRLTVV.

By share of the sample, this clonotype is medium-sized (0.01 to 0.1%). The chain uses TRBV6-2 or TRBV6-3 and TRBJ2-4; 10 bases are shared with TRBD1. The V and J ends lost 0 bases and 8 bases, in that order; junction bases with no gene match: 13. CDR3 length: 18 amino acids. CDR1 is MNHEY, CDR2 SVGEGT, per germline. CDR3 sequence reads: CASSYSIFGQGDLYIQYF. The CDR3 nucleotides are TGTGCCAGCAGTTACTCGATTTTCGGACAGGGGGATTTATACATTCAGTACTTC.

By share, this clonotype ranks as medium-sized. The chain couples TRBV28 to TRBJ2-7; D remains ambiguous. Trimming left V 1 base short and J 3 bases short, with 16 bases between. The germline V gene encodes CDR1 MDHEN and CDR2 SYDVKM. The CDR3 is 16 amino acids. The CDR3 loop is CASSLFTIRGFYEQYF. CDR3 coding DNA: TGTGCCAGCAGTTTATTTACTATTCGTGGCTTCTACGAGCAGTACTTC.

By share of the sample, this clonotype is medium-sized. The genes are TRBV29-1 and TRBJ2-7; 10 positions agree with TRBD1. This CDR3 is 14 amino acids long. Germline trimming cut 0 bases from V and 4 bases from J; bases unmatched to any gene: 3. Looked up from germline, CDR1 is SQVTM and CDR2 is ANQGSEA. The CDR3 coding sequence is TGCAGCGTTGAAGAAGGGGACAGGGGTTACGAGCAGTACTTC. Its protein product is CSVEEGDRGYEQYF.

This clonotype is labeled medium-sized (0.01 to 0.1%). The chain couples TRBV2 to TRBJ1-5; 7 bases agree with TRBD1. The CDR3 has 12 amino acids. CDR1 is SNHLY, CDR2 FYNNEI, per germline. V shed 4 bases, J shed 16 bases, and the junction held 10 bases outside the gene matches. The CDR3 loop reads CASSAPGQPRHF. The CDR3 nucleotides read TGTGCCAGCAGTGCACCGGGACAGCCAAGACATTTT.

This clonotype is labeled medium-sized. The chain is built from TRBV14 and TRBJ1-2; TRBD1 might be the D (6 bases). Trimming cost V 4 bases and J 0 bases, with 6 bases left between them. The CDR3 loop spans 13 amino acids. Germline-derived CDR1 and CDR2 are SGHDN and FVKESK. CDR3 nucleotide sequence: TGTGCCAGCAGCCGGACAGCTAACTATGGCTACACCTTC. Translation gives CASSRTANYGYTF.

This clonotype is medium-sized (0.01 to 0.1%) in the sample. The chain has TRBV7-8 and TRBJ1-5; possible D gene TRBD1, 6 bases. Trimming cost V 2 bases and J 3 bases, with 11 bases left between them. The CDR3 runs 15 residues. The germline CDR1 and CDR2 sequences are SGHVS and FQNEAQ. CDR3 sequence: CASSLLRGNNQPQHF. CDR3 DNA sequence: TGTGCCAGCAGCTTACTAAGGGGGAACAATCAGCCCCAGCATTTT.

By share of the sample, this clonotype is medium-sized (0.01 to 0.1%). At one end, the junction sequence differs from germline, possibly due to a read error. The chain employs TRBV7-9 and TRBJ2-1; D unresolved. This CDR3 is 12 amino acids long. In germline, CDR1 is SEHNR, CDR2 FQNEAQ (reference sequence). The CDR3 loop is CASSFSNNEQFF. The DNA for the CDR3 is TGTGCCAGCAGCTTCTCCAACAATGAGCAGTTCTTC.

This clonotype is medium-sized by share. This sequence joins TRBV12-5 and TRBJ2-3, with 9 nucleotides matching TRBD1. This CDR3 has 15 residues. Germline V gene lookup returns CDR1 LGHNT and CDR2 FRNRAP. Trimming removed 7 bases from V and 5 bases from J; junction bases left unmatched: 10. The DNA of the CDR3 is TGTGCTAGTGCCCTCCGGGACAGGGCACAAGATACGCAGTATTTT. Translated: CASALRDRAQDTQYF.

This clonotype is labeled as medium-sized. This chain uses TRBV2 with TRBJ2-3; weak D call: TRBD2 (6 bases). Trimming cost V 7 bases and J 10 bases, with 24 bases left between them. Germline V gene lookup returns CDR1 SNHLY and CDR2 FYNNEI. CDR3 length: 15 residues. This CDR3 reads CASIPPGSGSGAQYF. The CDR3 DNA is TGTGCCAGCATCCCGCCGGGTAGCGGTTCCGGTGCGCAGTATTTT.

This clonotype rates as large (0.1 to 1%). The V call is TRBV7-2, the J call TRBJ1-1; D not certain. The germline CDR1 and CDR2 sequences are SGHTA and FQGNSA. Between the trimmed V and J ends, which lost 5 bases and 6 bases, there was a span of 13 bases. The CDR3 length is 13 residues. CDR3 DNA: TGTGCCAGCAGCCCCGGGCCGGGGTCTGAAGCTTTCTTT. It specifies CASSPGPGSEAFF.

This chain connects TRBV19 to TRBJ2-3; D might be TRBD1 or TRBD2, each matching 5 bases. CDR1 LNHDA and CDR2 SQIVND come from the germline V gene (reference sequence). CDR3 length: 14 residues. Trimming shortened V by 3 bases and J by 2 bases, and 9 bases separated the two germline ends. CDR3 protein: CASSMWGFTDTQYF. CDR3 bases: TGTGCCAGTAGTATGTGGGGGTTCACAGATACGCAGTATTTT.

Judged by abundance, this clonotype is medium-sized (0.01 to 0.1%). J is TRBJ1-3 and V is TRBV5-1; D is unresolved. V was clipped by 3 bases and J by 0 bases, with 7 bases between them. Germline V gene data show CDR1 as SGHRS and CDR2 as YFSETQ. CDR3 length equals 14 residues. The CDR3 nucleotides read TGCGCCAGCAGCTCCAGGACCTCTGGAAACACCATATATTTT. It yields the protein CASSSRTSGNTIYF.

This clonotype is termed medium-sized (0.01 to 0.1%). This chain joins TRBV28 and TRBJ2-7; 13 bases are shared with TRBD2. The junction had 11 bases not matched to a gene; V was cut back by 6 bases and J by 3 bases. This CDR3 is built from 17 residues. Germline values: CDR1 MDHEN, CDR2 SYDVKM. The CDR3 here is CASSPSGLAGDFYEQYF. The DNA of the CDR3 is TGTGCCAGCAGCCCAAGTGGACTAGCGGGGGATTTCTACGAGCAGTACTTC.

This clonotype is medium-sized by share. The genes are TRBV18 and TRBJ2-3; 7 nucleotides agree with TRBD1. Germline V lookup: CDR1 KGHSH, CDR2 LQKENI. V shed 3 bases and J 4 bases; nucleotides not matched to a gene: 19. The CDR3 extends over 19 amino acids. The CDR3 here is CASSPLGQPQGTTADTQYF. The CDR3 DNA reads TGTGCCAGCTCACCTTTGGGACAGCCACAAGGGACCACGGCAGATACGCAGTATTTT.

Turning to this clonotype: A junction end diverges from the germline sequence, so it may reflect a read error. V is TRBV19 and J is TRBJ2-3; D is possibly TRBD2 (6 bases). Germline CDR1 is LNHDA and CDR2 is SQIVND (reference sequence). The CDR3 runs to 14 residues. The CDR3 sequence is CASSIGGSTGTQYF. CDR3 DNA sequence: TGTGCCAGTAGTATCGGGGGTTCCACAGGTACGCAGTATTTT.

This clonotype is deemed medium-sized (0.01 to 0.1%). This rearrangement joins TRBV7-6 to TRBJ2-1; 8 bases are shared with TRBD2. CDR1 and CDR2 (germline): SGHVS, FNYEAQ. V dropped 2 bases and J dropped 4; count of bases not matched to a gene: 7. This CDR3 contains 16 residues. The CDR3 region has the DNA TGTGCCAGCAGCTTATTGATTAGCGGGGAATACAATGAGCAGTTCTTC. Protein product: CASSLLISGEYNEQFF.